Below, 3 T cell receptor beta chains from the same sample are listed, as sequenced in a study of CD8+ T cells in alopecia areata. Once RNA had been extracted, it was reverse transcribed into cDNA to act as the sequencing template. The table came from immunoSEQ multiplex PCR; TCRdb's copy has only in-frame clones and leaves some out. The sample carries a few thousand clones, around 70% recorded once. The sample comprised skin. All receptors derive from a human donor in good health.

The chain carries TRBV2 and TRBJ2-3; 8 nucleotides line up with TRBD1. This CDR3 region has 16 residues. With V trimmed by 8 bases and J by 2 bases, 12 bases remained unmatched. CDR1 is SNHLY, CDR2 FYNNEI, per germline. Here the CDR3 DNA reads TGTGCCAGCCACCCCATGACAGGGGCCATCACAGATACGCAGTATTTT. This encodes CASHPMTGAITDTQYF.

This clone was seen once. Here the CDR3 reads CASSLQGADTQYF. The CDR3 DNA sequence: TGTGCCAGCAGTTTACAGGGGGCAGATACGCAGTATTTT. The chain has TRBV28 and TRBJ2-3; 7 bases line up with TRBD1. CDR1 MDHEN and CDR2 SYDVKM come from the germline V gene. V trimming: 2 bases; J trimming: 4 bases; junction bases outside the gene matches: 0. The CDR3 runs to 13 residues. The whole variable domain, filled in from reference TRBV28 and TRBJ2-3, reads DVKVTQSSRYLVKRTGEKVFLECVQDMDHENMFWYRQDPGLGLRLIYFSYDVKMKEKGDIPEGYSVSREKKERFSLILESASTNQTSMYLCASSLQGADTQYFGPGTRLTVL.

A word on this clone: Other DNA sequences in the same sample also yield this CDR3. The CDR3 bases are TGTGCCAGCAGCCAGGGGGTTTCTCTGGCGGCTGGCACAGATACGCAGTATTTT. Translating gives CASSQGVSLAAGTDTQYF. The V gene is TRBV5-4, the J gene TRBJ2-3; 7 bases fit TRBD1. This CDR3 is built from 18 residues. Germline CDR1 is SGHNT and CDR2 is YYREEE (reference sequence). With 4 bases clipped from V and 1 base from J, the junction kept 15 bases outside the gene matches.